A selection of T cell receptor beta chains follows, all from one sample in a study of beta chain features in type 1 diabetes. TCRdb's copy holds only in-frame clones and misses some; the assay was immunoSEQ multiplex PCR. Of some 190,000 clones in the sample, around 7.8% were seen once. Sequenced: central memory CD4+ T cells from blood. The receptors derive from a woman between 35 and 50 years old with type 1 diabetes. The CDR3 runs from the conserved cysteine through the conserved F or W. A D gene is named only where the DNA matches it firmly. Clone size is given for some rows only: seen once, a few or many times, or a class if the clone is expanded.

d_call	j_call	v_call	clone_size	cdr3_nt	cdr3_aa
TRBD2	TRBJ2-1	TRBV29-1	few	TGCAGCGTTGAACTAGCGGGAGAGGGGAATGAGCAGTTCTTC	CSVELAGEGNEQFF
TRBD1	TRBJ1-5	TRBV28	few	TGTGCCAGCAGAACGCCGGGACAGGGGATGAATCAGCCCCAGCATTTT	CASRTPGQGMNQPQHF
NA	TRBJ2-7	TRBV7-8	few	TGTGCCAGCAAGACCGGGACGGCTACGGAGGGCGAGCAGTACTTC	CASKTGTATEGEQYF
NA	TRBJ1-2	TRBV6-5	NA	TGTGCCAGCCGGGCAGGGGAGGGTGGCTACACCTTC	CASRAGEGGYTF
TRBD1	TRBJ1-1	TRBV7-9	few	TGTGCCAGCAGCCCTCCCGGACAGGGGTCGACTAACACTGAAGCTTTCTTT	CASSPPGQGSTNTEAFF
NA	TRBJ1-1	TRBV7-2	NA	TGTGCCAGCAGCCCTCCGGGGGTGACTGAAGCTTTCTTT	CASSPPGVTEAFF
TRBD1	TRBJ1-2	TRBV6-5	NA	TGTGCCAGCAGTCCGACAGGGGTTCCCTATGGCTACACCTTC	CASSPTGVPYGYTF
TRBD2	TRBJ2-7	TRBV27	NA	TGTGCCAGCAGTTTCCTAGCGGGATCCTACGAGCAGTACTTC	CASSFLAGSYEQYF
NA	TRBJ2-5	TRBV7-9	few	TGTGCCAGCAGCTTAGGTAGCCCCGAGACCCAGTACTTC	CASSLGSPETQYF
NA	TRBJ2-5	TRBV28	NA	TGTGCCAGCAGCAAAATGTGGGGCGCGTTTTCAGAGACCCAGTACTTC	CASSKMWGAFSETQYF
NA	TRBJ2-3	TRBV7-3	NA	TGTGCCAGCAGCCCATACGTAGAGGATACGCAGTATTTT	CASSPYVEDTQYF
TRBD1	TRBJ1-4	TRBV5-6	NA	TGTGCCAGCAGCTCGGACAGGGAGGAACTGTTTTTT	CASSSDREELFF
NA	TRBJ1-2	TRBV11-2	few	TGTGCCAGCAGCTTACAGGGAATTGGCTACACCTTC	CASSLQGIGYTF
NA	TRBJ2-7	TRBV30	NA	TGTGCCTGGAAGGTTTCGGGAGCCGAGCAGTACTTC	CAWKVSGAEQYF
NA	TRBJ2-7	TRBV18	NA	TGTGCCAGCTCACCATCGGAGGCCCGCTACGAGCAGTACTTC	CASSPSEARYEQYF
NA	TRBJ2-7	TRBV5-4	NA	TGTGCCAGCAGCTTGTCCCTAGCGCCCGCCTACGAGCAGTACTTC	CASSLSLAPAYEQYF
NA	TRBJ2-3	TRBV11-3	NA	TGTGCCAGCAGCAGGGGGGGAGAAACGCAGTATTTT	CASSRGGETQYF
NA	TRBJ1-2	TRBV10-3	NA	TGTGCCATCAGTGAGCCCCTGGGGGGAGATGGCTACACCTTC	CAISEPLGGDGYTF
TRBD1	TRBJ1-4	TRBV5-1	few	TGCGCCAGCAGCTTCGGGACAGGGGGCGGTGAAAAACTGTTTTTT	CASSFGTGGGEKLFF
TRBD2	TRBJ2-1	TRBV5-1	few	TGCGCCAGCAGCTTGGAGCGGGGGGGCAGGTCTGAGCAGTTCTTC	CASSLERGGRSEQFF
TRBD2	TRBJ2-3	TRBV5-4	few	TGTGCCAGCAGCCGCGCCGGGACTAGCGCAGATACGCAGTATTTT	CASSRAGTSADTQYF
TRBD1	TRBJ1-5	TRBV19	few	TGTGCCAGCCACAGGGGAGGTGATCAGCCCCAGCATTTT	CASHRGGDQPQHF
TRBD1	TRBJ2-7	TRBV2	few	TGTGCCAGCAGTGCGGGACAGACCCTTGACGAGCAGTACTTC	CASSAGQTLDEQYF
NA	TRBJ2-1	TRBV4-3	NA	TGCGCCAGCAGCCAAGATTCGGGACTTAGTTGGGGCAATGAGCAGTTCTTC	CASSQDSGLSWGNEQFF
TRBD2	TRBJ2-2	TRBV29-1	NA	TGCAGCGTTCAAGGTAGCGGGAACGGGGAGCTGTTTTTT	CSVQGSGNGELFF
NA	TRBJ2-2	TRBV11-3	NA	TGTGCCAGCAGCTTAGAGGCAGGGTTGGACACCGGGGAGCTGTTTTTT	CASSLEAGLDTGELFF
NA	TRBJ1-2	TRBV30	NA	TGTGCCTGGAGCGGCAGGGGTTATGGCTACACCTTC	CAWSGRGYGYTF
NA	TRBJ1-1	TRBV30	few	TGTGCCCGCAGGGTACCCCTGAACACTGAAGCTTTCTTT	CARRVPLNTEAFF
TRBD2	TRBJ2-1	TRBV28	NA	TGTGCCAGCCCTCCCTCGACTAGCGGGAGCTCCTACAATGAGCAGTTCTTC	CASPPSTSGSSYNEQFF
NA	TRBJ1-3	TRBV4-1	few	TGCGCCAGCAGCCCCCTCCTTGACGGGAACTCTGGAAACACCATATATTTT	CASSPLLDGNSGNTIYF
TRBD1	TRBJ2-5	TRBV19	few	TGTGCCAGTAGTAGGGGACAGGGGGTCCAAGAGACCCAGTACTTC	CASSRGQGVQETQYF
NA	TRBJ2-2	TRBV30	few	TGTGCCTACGAGCGGACCCTCGGGGCCGGGGAGCTGTTTTTT	CAYERTLGAGELFF
NA	TRBJ1-1	TRBV5-1	NA	TGCGCCAGCAGCTCACCAGGGGCCAGCACTGAAGCTTTCTTT	CASSSPGASTEAFF